This T cell receptor (beta chain) was recorded in a study of cytomegalovirus exposure and HLA in healthy donors. Points from the study as a whole: Another analysis was done later, and it associated 15,000 to 20,000 TCR beta sequences with HLA alleles at 0.05 false discovery rate. Accurate predictions that matched the HLA-A and HLA-B alleles of most subjects were reportedly made from TCR beta sequences.

In germline, CDR1 is SGDLS, CDR2 YYNGEE. The CDR3 extends over 16 amino acids. Trimming shortened V by 4 bases and J by 7 bases, and 21 bases separated the two germline ends. PCR primers comprised 60 Vbeta and 13 Jbeta primers. Produced via immunoSEQ multiplex PCR; TCRdb's table is partial and in-frame only. This repertoire shows roughly 110,000 clones, approximately 70% found once; its top ten account for roughly 8.7%. Remarks on this clone: Its antigen remains unknown.

Sample: PBMCs. The clonotype originates from a man aged 25-45 years in good health and CMV-seropositive. This chain uses TRBV9 with TRBJ1-3; D might be TRBD1 (5 bases). CDR3: CASSQAARLAGNTIYF. The DNA for the CDR3 is TGTGCCAGCAGCCAGGCCGCGAGGCTGGCAGGGAACACCATATATTTT.